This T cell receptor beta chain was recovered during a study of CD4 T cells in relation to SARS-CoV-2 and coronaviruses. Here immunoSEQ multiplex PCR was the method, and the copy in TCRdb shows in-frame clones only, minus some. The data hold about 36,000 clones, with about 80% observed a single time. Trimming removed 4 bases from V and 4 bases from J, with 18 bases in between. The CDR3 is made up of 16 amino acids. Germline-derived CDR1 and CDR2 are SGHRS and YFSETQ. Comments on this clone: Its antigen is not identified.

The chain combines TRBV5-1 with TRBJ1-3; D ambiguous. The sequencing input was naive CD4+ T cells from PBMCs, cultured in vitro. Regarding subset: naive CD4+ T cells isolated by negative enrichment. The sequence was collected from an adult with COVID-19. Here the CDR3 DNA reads TGCGCCAGCAGCAGGGAGGCCGGCATCGGAGGAAACACCATATATTTT. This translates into CASSREAGIGGNTIYF.